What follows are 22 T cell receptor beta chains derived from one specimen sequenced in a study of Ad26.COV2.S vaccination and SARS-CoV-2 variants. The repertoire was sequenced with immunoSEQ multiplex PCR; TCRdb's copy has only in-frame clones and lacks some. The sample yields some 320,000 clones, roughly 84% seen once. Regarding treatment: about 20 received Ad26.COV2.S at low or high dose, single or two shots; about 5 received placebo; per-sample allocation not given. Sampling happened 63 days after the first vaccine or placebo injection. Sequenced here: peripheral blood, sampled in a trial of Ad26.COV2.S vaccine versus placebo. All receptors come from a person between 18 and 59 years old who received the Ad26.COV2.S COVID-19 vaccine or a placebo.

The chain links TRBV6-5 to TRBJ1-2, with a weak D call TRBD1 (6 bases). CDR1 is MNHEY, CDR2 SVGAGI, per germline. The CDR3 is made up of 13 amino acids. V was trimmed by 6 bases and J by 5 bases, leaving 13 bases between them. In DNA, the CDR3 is TGTGCCAGCAGACTTGACAGGAAATATGGCTACACCTTC. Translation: CASRLDRKYGYTF.

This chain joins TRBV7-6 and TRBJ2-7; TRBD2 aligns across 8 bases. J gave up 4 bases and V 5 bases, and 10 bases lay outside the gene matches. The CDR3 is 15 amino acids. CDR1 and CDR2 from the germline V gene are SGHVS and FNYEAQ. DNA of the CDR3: TGTGCCAGCAGCCGGGGGGGTGGCGGAGAGTACGAGCAGTACTTC. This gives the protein CASSRGGGGEYEQYF.

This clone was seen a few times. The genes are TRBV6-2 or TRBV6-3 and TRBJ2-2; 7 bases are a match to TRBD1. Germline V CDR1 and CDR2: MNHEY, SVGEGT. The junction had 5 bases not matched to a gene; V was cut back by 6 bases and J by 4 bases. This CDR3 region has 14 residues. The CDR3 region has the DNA TGTGCCAGCAGCCCGACAGGGAGCACCGGGGAGCTGTTTTTT. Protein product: CASSPTGSTGELFF.

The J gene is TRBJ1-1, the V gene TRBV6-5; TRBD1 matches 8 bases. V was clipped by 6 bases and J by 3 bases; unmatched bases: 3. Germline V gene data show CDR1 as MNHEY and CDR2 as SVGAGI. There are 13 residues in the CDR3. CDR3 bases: TGTGCCAGCAGGGCGACAGGGGACACTGAAGCTTTCTTT. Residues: CASRATGDTEAFF.

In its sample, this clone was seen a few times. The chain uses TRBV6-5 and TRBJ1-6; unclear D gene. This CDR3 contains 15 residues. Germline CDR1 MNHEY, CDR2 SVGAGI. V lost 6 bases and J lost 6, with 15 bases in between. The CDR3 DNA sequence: TGTGCCAGCAGCGTGACACCCACCGGTAATTCACCCCTCCACTTT. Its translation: CASSVTPTGNSPLHF.

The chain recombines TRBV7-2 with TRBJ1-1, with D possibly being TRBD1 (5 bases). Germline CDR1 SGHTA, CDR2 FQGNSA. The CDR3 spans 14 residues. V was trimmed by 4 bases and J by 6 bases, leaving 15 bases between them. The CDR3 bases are TGTGCCAGCAGCTACGACTCCCGAGGGGCTGAAGCTTTCTTT. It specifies CASSYDSRGAEAFF. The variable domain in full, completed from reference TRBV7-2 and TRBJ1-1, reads GAGVSQSPSNKVTEKGKDVELRCDPISGHTALYWYRQSLGQGLEFLIYFQGNSAPDKSGLPSDRFSAERTGGSVSTLTIQRTQQEDSAVYLCASSYDSRGAEAFFGQGTRLTVV.

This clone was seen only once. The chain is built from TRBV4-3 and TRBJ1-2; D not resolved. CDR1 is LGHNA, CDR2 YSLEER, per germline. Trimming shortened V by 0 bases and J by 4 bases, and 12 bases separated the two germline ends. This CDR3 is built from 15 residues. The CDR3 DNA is TGCGCCAGCAGCCAAGATAGCGCAGGAGGCTATGGCTACACCTTC. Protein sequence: CASSQDSAGGYGYTF.

Here the CDR3 DNA reads TGTGCCAGCAGCGTAGCTCTGCCCCCCACAGATACGCAGTATTTT. Its translation is CASSVALPPTDTQYF. The rearrangement uses TRBV9 and TRBJ2-3; no clear D gene. CDR1 and CDR2 from the germline V gene are SGDLS and YYNGEE. V lost 0 bases and J lost 2, with 10 bases in between. The CDR3 extends over 15 amino acids.

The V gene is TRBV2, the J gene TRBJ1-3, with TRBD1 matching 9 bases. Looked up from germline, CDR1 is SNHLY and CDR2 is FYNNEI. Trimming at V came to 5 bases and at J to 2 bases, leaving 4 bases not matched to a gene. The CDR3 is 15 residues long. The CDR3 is CASSLRQGAGNTIYF. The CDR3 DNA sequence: TGTGCCAGCAGTTTACGACAGGGGGCTGGAAACACCATATATTTT.

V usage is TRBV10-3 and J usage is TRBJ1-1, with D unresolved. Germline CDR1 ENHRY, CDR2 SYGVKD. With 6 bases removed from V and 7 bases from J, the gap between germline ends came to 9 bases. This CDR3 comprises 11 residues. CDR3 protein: CAIRGGDEAFF. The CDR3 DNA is TGTGCCATCAGGGGAGGAGATGAAGCTTTCTTT.

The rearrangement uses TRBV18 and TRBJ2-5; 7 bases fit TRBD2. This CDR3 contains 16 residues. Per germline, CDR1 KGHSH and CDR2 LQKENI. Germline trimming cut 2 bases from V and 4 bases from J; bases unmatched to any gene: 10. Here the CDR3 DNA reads TGTGCCAGCTCACCAGGAGGCGGGGGTAGGCCAGAGACCCAGTACTTC. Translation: CASSPGGGGRPETQYF.

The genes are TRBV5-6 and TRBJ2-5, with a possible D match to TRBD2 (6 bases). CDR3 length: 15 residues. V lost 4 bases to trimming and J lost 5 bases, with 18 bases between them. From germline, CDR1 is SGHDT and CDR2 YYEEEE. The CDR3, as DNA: TGTGCCAGCAGCCCCAATTACTCTGGAGGGGAGACCCAGTACTTC. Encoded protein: CASSPNYSGGETQYF.

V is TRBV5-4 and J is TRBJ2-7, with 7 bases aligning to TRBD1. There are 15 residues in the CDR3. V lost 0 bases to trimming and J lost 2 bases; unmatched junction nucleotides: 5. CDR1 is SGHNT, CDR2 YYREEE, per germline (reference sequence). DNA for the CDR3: TGTGCCAGCAGCTTGGCCGGGACAGTACCCTACGAGCAGTACTTC. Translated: CASSLAGTVPYEQYF.

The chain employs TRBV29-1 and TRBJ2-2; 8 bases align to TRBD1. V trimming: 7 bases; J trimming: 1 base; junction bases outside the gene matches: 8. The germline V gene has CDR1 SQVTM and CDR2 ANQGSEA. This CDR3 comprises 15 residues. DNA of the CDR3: TGCAGCGCCCCTCGCGGGACAGGGAACACCGGGGAGCTGTTTTTT. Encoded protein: CSAPRGTGNTGELFF.

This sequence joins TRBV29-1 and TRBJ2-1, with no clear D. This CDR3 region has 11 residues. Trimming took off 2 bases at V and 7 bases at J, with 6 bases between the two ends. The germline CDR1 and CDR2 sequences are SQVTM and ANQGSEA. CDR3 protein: CSVEQHNEQFF. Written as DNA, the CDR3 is TGCAGCGTTGAACAACATAATGAGCAGTTCTTC.

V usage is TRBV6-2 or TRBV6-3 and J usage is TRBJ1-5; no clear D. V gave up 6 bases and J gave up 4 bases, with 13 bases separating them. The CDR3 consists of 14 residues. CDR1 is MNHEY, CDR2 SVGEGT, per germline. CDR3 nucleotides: TGTGCCAGCAGCCCAACTAACTCTAATCAGCCCCAGCATTTT. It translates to CASSPTNSNQPQHF.

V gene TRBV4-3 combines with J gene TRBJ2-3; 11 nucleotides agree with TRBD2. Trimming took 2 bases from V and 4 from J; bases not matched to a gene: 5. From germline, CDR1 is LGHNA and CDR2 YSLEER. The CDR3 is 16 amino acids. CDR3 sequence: CASSQSSGGGSDTQYF. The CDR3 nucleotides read TGCGCCAGCAGCCAAAGTAGCGGGGGGGGTTCAGATACGCAGTATTTT.

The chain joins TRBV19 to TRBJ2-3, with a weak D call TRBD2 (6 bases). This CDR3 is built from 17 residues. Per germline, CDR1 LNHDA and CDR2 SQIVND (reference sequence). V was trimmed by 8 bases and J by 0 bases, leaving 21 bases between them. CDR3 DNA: TGTGCCAGTTGTGAGGGGCGAGGAGGGCTGAGCACAGATACGCAGTATTTT. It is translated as CASCEGRGGLSTDTQYF.

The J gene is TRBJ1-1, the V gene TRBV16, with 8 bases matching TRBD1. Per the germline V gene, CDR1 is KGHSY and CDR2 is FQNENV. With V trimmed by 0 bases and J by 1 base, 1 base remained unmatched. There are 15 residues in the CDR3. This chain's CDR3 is CASSQSGTGNTEAFF. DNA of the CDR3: TGTGCCAGCAGCCAATCCGGGACAGGGAACACTGAAGCTTTCTTT.

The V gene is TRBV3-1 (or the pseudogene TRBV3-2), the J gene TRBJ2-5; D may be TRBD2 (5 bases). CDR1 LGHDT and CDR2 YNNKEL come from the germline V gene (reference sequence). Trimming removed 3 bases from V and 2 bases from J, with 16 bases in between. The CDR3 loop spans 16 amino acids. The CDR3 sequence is CASSHGGLGKQETQYF. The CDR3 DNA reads TGTGCCAGCAGCCACGGCGGCCTCGGGAAGCAAGAGACCCAGTACTTC.

CDR3 protein: CASSLLGQPNNEKLFF. For the CDR3, the DNA is TGTGCCAGCAGCTTGCTGGGACAGCCAAATAATGAAAAACTGTTTTTT. V and J are TRBV5-5 and TRBJ1-4; 7 bases match TRBD1. CDR1 is SGHKS and CDR2 is YYEKEE in the germline V gene (reference sequence). After removal of 1 base from V and 4 bases from J, the junction contained 7 bases not matched to a gene. This CDR3 is built from 16 residues.

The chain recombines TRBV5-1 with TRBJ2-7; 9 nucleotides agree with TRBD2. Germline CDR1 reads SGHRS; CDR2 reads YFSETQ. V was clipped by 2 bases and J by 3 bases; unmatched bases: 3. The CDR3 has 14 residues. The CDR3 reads CASSLGTSNYEQYF. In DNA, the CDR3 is TGCGCCAGCAGCTTAGGGACTAGCAACTACGAGCAGTACTTC.